This T cell receptor (beta chain) emerged from a study of blood T cells in healthy people across ages (dated by TCRdb to the mid-2010s). Notes on the research overall: In model experiments, roughly one uniquely barcoded TCR beta cDNA molecule per two T cells was captured by template switching. To track age-related changes in TCR beta repertoire diversity, the study relied on deep sequencing normalized with unique cDNA molecular identifiers. Four age groups were formed from the donors: young (average approximately 17 years), middle-aged (more than 35), aged (62) and long-lived (around 80). To avoid experimental bias, donors of different ages were randomly spread across the sequencing lanes. Using the same blood draw, the study looked at two additional independent replicas of 1 million unique cDNA reads for two donors, one aged 18 to 30 and the other aged 80 or older. Summary of the overall study and its limitations: Because profiling used bulk unsorted PBMCs, naive and antigen-experienced compartments could not be compared conclusively. Observed TCR beta diversity per million T cells fell roughly linearly with age, and a significant reduction was already apparent by age about 38. There was a strong correlation between observed TCR beta diversity and the percentage of naive T cells measured by flow cytometry. Compared with the aged group, the long-lived group had more naive CD4+ T cells, fewer expanded clones and increased TCR diversity, a pattern suggesting age selection. The CMV infection status of donors was not known, potentially confounding age-related changes in expanded clonotypes. Estimates of total diversity based on one million sequenced T cells were considered lower bounds and underestimates.

The CDR3, cysteine through phenylalanine, is 14 amino acids long. Kept here is only the CDR3 DNA, which spans 42 bases and is read in frame from base 1. Taken from the germline V gene, the CDR1 and CDR2 loops are MNHEY and SVGEGT. V was cut back by 2 bases and J by 0 bases, leaving a gap of 2 bases between them. Donors were 35 to 40 systemically healthy Caucasian individuals from Russia aged roughly 6 to 100 years. Each donor gave about 11 milliliters of peripheral blood, drawn into EDTA-treated Vacutainer tubes. Ficoll-Paque density-gradient centrifugation was used to isolate PBMCs, with at least 6.5 million per sample. Trizol reagent was used to extract total RNA from PBMCs, with at least 6 micrograms per sample. Naive CD45RAhigh/CD27high T cell percentages were measured by flow cytometry on a PBMC aliquot from every donor. Libraries were prepared through 5' RACE. A second roughly 6 to 11 cycle PCR used a sample-barcoded 5' primer and a J-beta primer mix. A template-switch 5' adaptor carrying 12 random nucleotides introduced a unique molecular identifier onto each TCR beta cDNA molecule. At least 2.5 million CDR3-containing paired-end reads were obtained from each sample. First-strand cDNA was synthesized from all RNA with the Mint cDNA synthesis kit, primed by a TRBC-specific oligonucleotide. After uracil-DNA glycosylase treatment, a first 18-cycle PCR used universal primers M1SS and BC2_uni_R on all cDNA. For the original study's pipeline: Normalization of each sample was performed by random selection of 1 million high-quality reads, each carrying a distinct molecular identifier. Reads sharing molecular identifiers were discarded rather than binned into consensus sequences. CDR3 identification, clonotype clustering and error correction used MiTCR with a Q25 quality threshold and the strictest error-elimination algorithm. A nonparametric unseen species model with Euler transformation was used to estimate a lower bound on total TCR beta diversity. Using fastp at Q25 and MiXCR, TCRdb reprocessed the public reads and kept productive beta chains. CDR3 protein sequences are deduplicated, and each keeps its most common genes and DNA. TCRdb, not the original authors, processed these V and J calls. This sample holds approximately 1,700,000 distinct CDR3 sequences; 30% to 40% were observed only once. The top ten clones comprise more than 20% of the sample.

By its share of the sample, this clonotype is medium-sized (0.01 to 0.1%). The antigen it binds to is not known. No much larger clone is present one base from it, and per-base qualities are unavailable. The receptor's source is a human donor in good health. This sequence uses TRBV6-2 or TRBV6-3 and TRBJ2-6, with the D gene uncertain. Sequenced input: blood. The DNA reads TGTGCCAGCAGTTACAGCTCTGGGGCCAACGTCCTGACTTTC. This is translated as CASSYSSGANVLTF.